This paragraph covers one T cell receptor beta chain sequence. As yet, its antigen is unknown. This specimen comes from a study of OX40 agonist ivuxolimab in advanced cancers. Overall study results and limits: Antigen targets of the expanded peripheral T cells went undetermined.

Method: immunoSEQ multiplex PCR; TCRdb's copy keeps in-frame clones and lacks some. The sample records about 64,000 clones, 75% to 85% being singletons. The specimen comprised CD4+ or CD8+ T cells sorted from blood, sampled in a trial of the OX40 agonist ivuxolimab. The clonotype originates from an adult with an advanced solid tumor such as melanoma, head and neck, liver or kidney cancer.

The CDR3 DNA is TGTGCCAGCAGTTTCCGTTTGCGGGTAGATGAGCAGTTCTTC. Protein product: CASSFRLRVDEQFF. V and J are TRBV27 and TRBJ2-1; a weak D match, TRBD2 (5 bases). The V gene lost 3 bases and the J gene lost 8 bases, with 14 bases spanning the gap. Germline V gene data show CDR1 as MNHEY and CDR2 as SMNVEV (reference sequence). This CDR3 contains 14 residues.